A selection of T cell receptor beta chains follows, all from one sample in a study of T cells expressing NK-cell markers. TCRdb re-called the 5' RACE reads and catalogs CDR3 proteins one per entry, DNA excluded. This listing includes over 150,000 distinct CDR3 sequences. The sequenced sample was blood T cells: a sorted CD56 or NKG2C T cell subset, CD4+ or CD8+ T cells, or bulk PBMC T cells (not recorded which). Every receptor here comes from a woman in her fifties or sixties in good health. Both conserved end residues are part of each CDR3.

v_gene: TRBV18
j_gene: TRBJ2-1
CDR3aa: CASSPLAGQDDEQFF

v_gene: TRBV11-3
j_gene: TRBJ2-6
CDR3aa: CASSRLGVGANVLTF

v_gene: TRBV13
j_gene: TRBJ2-1
CDR3aa: CASTRGSGSVNEQFF

v_gene: TRBV14
j_gene: TRBJ2-1
CDR3aa: CASSQEYQTSGSNEQFF

v_gene: TRBV2
j_gene: TRBJ2-1
CDR3aa: CAKGLAGVNEQFF

v_gene: TRBV6-2/TRBV6-3
j_gene: TRBJ2-2
CDR3aa: CASSYGLAGLTGELFF

v_gene: TRBV4-1
j_gene: TRBJ2-1
CDR3aa: CASSQGGASGSDEQFF

v_gene: TRBV4-1
j_gene: TRBJ2-1
CDR3aa: CASTNPGSHEQFF

v_gene: TRBV25-1
j_gene: TRBJ2-1
CDR3aa: CASSELESYNEQFF

v_gene: TRBV27
j_gene: TRBJ1-1
CDR3aa: CASSLVWGEAFF

v_gene: TRBV30
j_gene: TRBJ2-2
CDR3aa: CAWYRAGELFF

v_gene: TRBV11-3
j_gene: TRBJ2-1
CDR3aa: CASSPRGYNNEQFF

v_gene: TRBV15
j_gene: TRBJ2-1
CDR3aa: CATSRGLAGADEQFF

v_gene: TRBV5-1
j_gene: TRBJ2-1
CDR3aa: CASSGLAGGVNEQFF

v_gene: TRBV12-3/TRBV12-4
j_gene: TRBJ2-5
CDR3aa: CASSLWPGVGETQYF

v_gene: TRBV4-1
j_gene: TRBJ2-2
CDR3aa: CASSPRFGHAGELFF

v_gene: TRBV2
j_gene: TRBJ1-1
CDR3aa: CASSSAGGTEAFF

v_gene: TRBV28
j_gene: TRBJ2-1
CDR3aa: CASSFPGSSYNEQFF

v_gene: TRBV12-3/TRBV12-4
j_gene: TRBJ2-1
CDR3aa: CASSVAPTYNEQFF

v_gene: TRBV27
j_gene: TRBJ2-3
CDR3aa: CASSLQGMGTQYF

v_gene: TRBV29-1
j_gene: TRBJ2-1
CDR3aa: CSVELAVNNEQFF

v_gene: TRBV7-9
j_gene: TRBJ1-6
CDR3aa: CASSFGIWDNSPLHF

v_gene: TRBV11-2
j_gene: TRBJ2-5
CDR3aa: CASSLFPGETQYF

v_gene: TRBV7-8
j_gene: TRBJ2-1
CDR3aa: CASALWAEGGEQFF

v_gene: TRBV11-2
j_gene: TRBJ1-2
CDR3aa: CASSSKVYGYTF

v_gene: TRBV2
j_gene: TRBJ1-5
CDR3aa: CASKGGNQPQHF

v_gene: TRBV29-1
j_gene: TRBJ2-1
CDR3aa: CSVIDLGDNEQFF

v_gene: TRBV3-1
j_gene: TRBJ2-1
CDR3aa: CASSQVVSGTHNEQFF

v_gene: TRBV6-1
j_gene: TRBJ1-1
CDR3aa: CASTFYFHMNTEAFF

v_gene: TRBV4-1
j_gene: TRBJ2-5
CDR3aa: CASSSPLTGVQETQYF

v_gene: TRBV5-4
j_gene: TRBJ2-1
CDR3aa: CASSSWTGVEQFF

v_gene: TRBV15
j_gene: TRBJ2-1
CDR3aa: CATSREQGVGNEQFF

v_gene: TRBV10-3
j_gene: TRBJ2-5
CDR3aa: CAITPGQGETQYF

v_gene: TRBV29-1
j_gene: TRBJ2-7
CDR3aa: CSVEVYKDYEQYF

v_gene: TRBV10-3
j_gene: TRBJ2-2
CDR3aa: CAISEGGLAGVGGELFF

v_gene: TRBV15
j_gene: TRBJ2-1
CDR3aa: CATSRERKLGATQKEQFF

v_gene: TRBV3-1
j_gene: TRBJ2-1
CDR3aa: CASSQMGQGYNEQFF

v_gene: TRBV6-6
j_gene: TRBJ1-1
CDR3aa: CASSPSGVNTEAFF

v_gene: TRBV27
j_gene: TRBJ2-2
CDR3aa: CATTTLTDENTGELFF

v_gene: TRBV27
j_gene: TRBJ2-2
CDR3aa: CASSPPPGQRTGELFF

v_gene: TRBV7-8
j_gene: TRBJ1-4
CDR3aa: CASSLAAGLTNEKLFF

v_gene: TRBV7-9
j_gene: TRBJ1-2
CDR3aa: CASSWGEGNNGYTF

v_gene: TRBV27
j_gene: TRBJ2-1
CDR3aa: CASSLEGRVDSYNEQFF

v_gene: TRBV10-3
j_gene: TRBJ1-2
CDR3aa: CAISSGESVLGYGYTF

v_gene: TRBV13
j_gene: TRBJ2-7
CDR3aa: CASSAGQGGYEQYF

v_gene: TRBV11-2
j_gene: TRBJ2-5
CDR3aa: CASRETGGGQETQYF

v_gene: TRBV4-1
j_gene: TRBJ2-3
CDR3aa: CASSQEHGVGTDTQYF

v_gene: TRBV7-9
j_gene: TRBJ2-1
CDR3aa: CASISEGPAYNEQFF

v_gene: TRBV7-9
j_gene: TRBJ2-5
CDR3aa: CASSLPTEETQYF

v_gene: TRBV4-2
j_gene: TRBJ2-1
CDR3aa: CASSQEGTSGSRDEQFF

v_gene: TRBV20-1
j_gene: TRBJ1-2
CDR3aa: CSARLLGVPNYGYTF

v_gene: TRBV25-1
j_gene: TRBJ1-1
CDR3aa: CASSEFVIPNTEAFF

v_gene: TRBV4-1
j_gene: TRBJ2-3
CDR3aa: CASSLSQDGPTDTQYF

v_gene: TRBV11-2
j_gene: TRBJ2-5
CDR3aa: CASSLGGGRQETQYF

v_gene: TRBV27
j_gene: TRBJ2-1
CDR3aa: CASQGVSSYNEQFF

v_gene: TRBV6-5
j_gene: TRBJ2-7
CDR3aa: CASSRGTGREQYF

v_gene: TRBV12-3/TRBV12-4
j_gene: TRBJ1-2
CDR3aa: CASSFQGGNYGYTF